The source of this T cell receptor beta chain is a study of T cell clonotyping in hematopoietic cell transplantation. Trimming left V 3 bases short and J 8 bases short, with 17 bases between. The CDR3 loop spans 16 amino acids. The germline CDR1 and CDR2 sequences are SGHTA and FQGNSA. The assay was immunoSEQ multiplex PCR, and TCRdb's table has in-frame clones only and misses some. The sample carries about 5,700 clones, 77% recorded once. The rearrangement uses TRBV7-2 and TRBJ1-6, with D unclear. The material was PBMCs, obtained 100 days after allogeneic stem cell transplant. The receptor was derived from a male patient in his fifties who had an allogeneic stem cell transplant from an unrelated donor, so the T cells may come from the graft donor. Some clones in this sample may be carry-over from other donors' samples. The CDR3: CASSFRYTTRDSPLHF. The CDR3 DNA follows: TGTGCCAGCAGCTTTCGGTACACAACCCGAGATTCACCCCTCCACTTT. Variable domain in full (rest from reference TRBV7-2 and TRBJ1-6): GAGVSQSPSNKVTEKGKDVELRCDPISGHTALYWYRQSLGQGLEFLIYFQGNSAPDKSGLPSDRFSAERTGGSVSTLTIQRTQQEDSAVYLCASSFRYTTRDSPLHFGNGTRLTVT.